This is a list of T cell receptor beta chains from one sample in a study of early stage breast cancer tumors. The table came from immunoSEQ multiplex PCR; TCRdb's copy has only in-frame clones and leaves some out. There are about 41,000 clones in the sample; about 78% occur only once, and roughly 6.8% lies in the top ten. The material sequenced was blood. The origin of the receptors is a person aged 45 to 60 with breast cancer. CDR3s include the opening cysteine and the closing phenylalanine or tryptophan. D genes are given only for firm matches. The size field is filled for only some rows; it gives once, few, many or a size class.

TRBV6-4,-,few,TRBJ2-5,TGTGCCAGCAGCAGGATAGGATTGTCCGGAGAGACCCAGTACTTC,CASSRIGLSGETQYF
TRBV19,-,-,TRBJ1-4,TGTGCCAGTAGTAGCGCTGAAAAACTGTTTTTT,CASSSAEKLFF
TRBV5-4,TRBD2,-,TRBJ2-4,TGTGCCAGCAGCTTGGACCGGACTAGCGGGAACATTCAGTACTTC,CASSLDRTSGNIQYF
TRBV6-6,TRBD1,-,TRBJ1-4,TGTGCCAGCAGGGATTCAGGGGGCGCGGGTGAAAAACTGTTTTTT,CASRDSGGAGEKLFF
TRBV5-1,TRBD1,-,TRBJ1-2,TGCGCCAGCAGCTTGGAGGGACAGGGGGCGCGGGGCTACACCTTC,CASSLEGQGARGYTF
TRBV7-6,-,-,TRBJ2-7,TGTGCCAGCAGCTCCTCCAGCGCGTCCTACGAGCAGTACTTC,CASSSSSASYEQYF
TRBV10-3,TRBD1,-,TRBJ1-1,TGTGCCATCAGTGAGGTACAGGGGGCCGGCACTGAAGCTTTCTTT,CAISEVQGAGTEAFF
TRBV4-1,TRBD1,-,TRBJ2-1,TGCGCCAGCAGCCAAAGACCCCCCAGCCTCCAGGGACAGGGGGACAATGAGCAGTTCTTC,CASSQRPPSLQGQGDNEQFF
TRBV7-6,-,-,TRBJ2-1,TGTGCCAGCAGCTTAGGACAGGCAACGGGGAATGAGCAGTTCTTC,CASSLGQATGNEQFF
TRBV6-1,TRBD2,-,TRBJ2-3,TGTGCCAGCAGTGAACCGGGACTAGCCTCCACCACAGATACGCAGTATTTT,CASSEPGLASTTDTQYF
TRBV9,TRBD1,-,TRBJ2-2,TGTGCCAGCAGCGTAGTGGCAGGGGGCCATACCGGGGAGCTGTTTTTT,CASSVVAGGHTGELFF
TRBV29-1,-,few,TRBJ1-1,TGCAGCGTGGCGGCTTCCGCAAGTGAAGCTTTCTTT,CSVAASASEAFF
TRBV5-1,-,-,TRBJ1-1,TGCGCCAGCAGCACGGGGACAAAGAACACTGAAGCTTTCTTT,CASSTGTKNTEAFF
TRBV11-2,-,-,TRBJ2-7,TGTGCCAGCACAATAGGGGGAGCCCTAGACGAGCAGTACTTC,CASTIGGALDEQYF
TRBV19,TRBD1,-,TRBJ1-6,TGTGCCAGTAGTATAAACAGGGGTAATAATTCACCCCTCCACTTT,CASSINRGNNSPLHF
TRBV19,-,-,TRBJ1-6,TGTGCCAGTAGTACGATGAAGAGCTCCTATAATTCACCCCTCCACTTT,CASSTMKSSYNSPLHF
TRBV19,TRBD1,once,TRBJ1-2,TGTGCCAGTAGTCGGGACAGGGGGCTGAACTATGGCTACACCTTC,CASSRDRGLNYGYTF
TRBV5-8,-,-,TRBJ1-2,TGTGCCAGCATCCTACCAGGGTTGTCACTTGGCTACACCTTC,CASILPGLSLGYTF
TRBV2,-,-,TRBJ1-6,TGTGCCACCCGGTTAGGACAAAATAATTCACCCCTCCACTTT,CATRLGQNNSPLHF
TRBV20-1,-,-,TRBJ2-1,TGCAGTGTGCCCAGGGGCACTGAGCAGTTCTTC,CSVPRGTEQFF
TRBV5-6,-,-,TRBJ2-6,TGTGCCAGCAGCGCAGTGTCTGGGGCCAACGTCCTGACTTTC,CASSAVSGANVLTF
TRBV18,-,-,TRBJ1-1,TGTGCCAGCTCACCAGTTAGAGGCCTTGAAGCTTTCTTT,CASSPVRGLEAFF
TRBV27,-,-,TRBJ1-2,TGTGCCAGCAGTTTATCCACTAACTATGGCTACACCTTC,CASSLSTNYGYTF